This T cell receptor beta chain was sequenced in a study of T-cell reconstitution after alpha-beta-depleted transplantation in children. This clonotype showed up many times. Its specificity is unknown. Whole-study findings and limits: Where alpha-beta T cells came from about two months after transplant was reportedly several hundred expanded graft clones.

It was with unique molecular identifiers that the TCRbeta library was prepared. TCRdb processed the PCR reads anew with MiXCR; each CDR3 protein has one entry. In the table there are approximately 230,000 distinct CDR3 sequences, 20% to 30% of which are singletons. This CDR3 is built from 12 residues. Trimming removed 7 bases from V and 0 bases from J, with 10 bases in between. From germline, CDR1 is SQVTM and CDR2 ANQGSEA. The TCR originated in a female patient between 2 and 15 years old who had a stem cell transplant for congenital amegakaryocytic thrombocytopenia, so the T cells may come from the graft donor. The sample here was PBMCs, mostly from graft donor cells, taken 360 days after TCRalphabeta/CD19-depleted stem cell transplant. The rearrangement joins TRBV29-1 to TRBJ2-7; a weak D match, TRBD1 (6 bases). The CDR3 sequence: CSAVDSSYEQYF. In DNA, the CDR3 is TGCAGCGCAGTGGACAGCTCCTACGAGCAGTACTTC.